This TCR beta chain was captured by sequencing in a study of cytomegalovirus exposure and HLA in healthy donors. The study's findings and limits: Reports described diagnosis of cytomegalovirus status by the classifier as highly specific and sensitive.

The PCR ran on 60 Vbeta and 13 Jbeta primers. TCRdb keeps only in-frame clones here, not all; method: immunoSEQ multiplex PCR. This sample contains about 140,000 clones. V shed 2 bases and J 9 bases; nucleotides not matched to a gene: 8. This CDR3 contains 14 residues. Germline V gives CDR1 SGHTA, CDR2 FQGTGA. Concerning this clone: The antigen is unknown.

The clonotype was recovered from a woman younger than 30 in good health and CMV-seronegative. The gene calls are TRBV7-3 and TRBJ2-5, with 8 positions matching TRBD2. The material sequenced was PBMCs. This CDR3 is CASSLEGSGGAQYF. The CDR3 DNA follows: TGTGCCAGCAGCTTAGAGGGCTCGGGGGGGGCCCAGTACTTC.